Listed below are T cell receptor beta chains from one sample, sequenced in a study of cytomegalovirus exposure and HLA in healthy donors. Data came from immunoSEQ multiplex PCR; TCRdb stores just in-frame clones and leaves some out. The sample has 100,000 to 150,000 clones, roughly 80% seen once. The sequenced material came from PBMCs. These receptors all stem from a man between 35 and 55 years old in good health and CMV-seronegative. Both conserved end residues are trimmed from each CDR3. A D gene is named only where the DNA matches it firmly.

d_call,v_call,cdr3_aa
.,TRBV2,ASRSGMNTEAF
.,TRBV5-1,ASRGQGITEAF
TRBD2,TRBV19,ASSIGGGRVGEQF
.,TRBV5-4,ASSLRQPTYEQY
.,TRBV25-1,ASSDKAGQDTQY
TRBD1,TRBV30,AWGLTGGGQPQH
.,TRBV30,AWSATGTAQY
.,TRBV19,ASSLAFGELF
.,TRBV7-2,ASSLSGQGWETQY
TRBD1,TRBV6-1,ASSDRAGADTQY
TRBD2,TRBV10-1,ASSGPTSGEPTSTDTQY
.,TRBV7-2,ASSSLLPTDTQY
.,TRBV7-2,ASSLGPPTTNNEQF
TRBD2,TRBV6-1,ASSERTSGGTNEQF
TRBD1,TRBV30,AWSGTGGSYEQY
TRBD1,TRBV19,ASSTGVGTEAF
.,TRBV5-5,ASSLAGGESSYNEQF
.,TRBV30,AWSPYLAGTEAF
TRBD1,TRBV2,ASTGQVVNTEAF
.,TRBV5-1,ASSSDSPTNTGELF
.,TRBV2,ASSGLVPLEQY
TRBD2,TRBV9,ASSGLGLAGGSETQY
TRBD1,TRBV5-4,ASSPPGQGVFTGELF
TRBD2,TRBV7-9,ASSLVSSGRSVDTQY
.,TRBV28,ASSLLAQETQY
.,TRBV7-2,ASSLWIRGADTQY
.,TRBV2,ASRAPGLPREQY
TRBD2,TRBV10-3,AISESGLAVTGELF
.,TRBV5-6,ASSQGQSYNEQF
.,TRBV11-3,ASSSHGTDTQY
TRBD1,TRBV25-1,ASRGTVNQPQH
TRBD1,TRBV6-5,ASSYGQANTEAF
.,TRBV5-1,ASSIVRADTQY
TRBD1,TRBV30,AWRTGGNGNTIY
.,TRBV7-9,ASSFPGNTEAF
.,TRBV18,ASSPPGLYEQY
.,TRBV5-8,ASSFQLAKGEKLF
TRBD1,TRBV5-1,ASSSNPGQGRFGEKLF
TRBD1,TRBV7-8,ASSLGQGAYEQY
TRBD1,TRBV30,AWSVARDRGVYEQY
.,TRBV7-9,ASSLDSGSTEAF
.,TRBV6-1,ASSLLDGTYEQY
TRBD1,TRBV6-5,ASSLLAGGNYGYT
.,TRBV5-4,ASSFGQRAYNSPLH
TRBD1,TRBV29-1,SVAQGANIQY
.,TRBV7-9,ASIRGNTEAF
.,TRBV5-4,ASSPRGGPYGYT
.,TRBV6-5,ASSYSFGGGSETQY
.,TRBV6-1,ASSDEGAPHNQPQH
.,TRBV27,ASSLRERFDNEQF
.,TRBV6-1,ASSENQGPPYNEQF
TRBD1,TRBV6-5,ASSQGTGLHEQF